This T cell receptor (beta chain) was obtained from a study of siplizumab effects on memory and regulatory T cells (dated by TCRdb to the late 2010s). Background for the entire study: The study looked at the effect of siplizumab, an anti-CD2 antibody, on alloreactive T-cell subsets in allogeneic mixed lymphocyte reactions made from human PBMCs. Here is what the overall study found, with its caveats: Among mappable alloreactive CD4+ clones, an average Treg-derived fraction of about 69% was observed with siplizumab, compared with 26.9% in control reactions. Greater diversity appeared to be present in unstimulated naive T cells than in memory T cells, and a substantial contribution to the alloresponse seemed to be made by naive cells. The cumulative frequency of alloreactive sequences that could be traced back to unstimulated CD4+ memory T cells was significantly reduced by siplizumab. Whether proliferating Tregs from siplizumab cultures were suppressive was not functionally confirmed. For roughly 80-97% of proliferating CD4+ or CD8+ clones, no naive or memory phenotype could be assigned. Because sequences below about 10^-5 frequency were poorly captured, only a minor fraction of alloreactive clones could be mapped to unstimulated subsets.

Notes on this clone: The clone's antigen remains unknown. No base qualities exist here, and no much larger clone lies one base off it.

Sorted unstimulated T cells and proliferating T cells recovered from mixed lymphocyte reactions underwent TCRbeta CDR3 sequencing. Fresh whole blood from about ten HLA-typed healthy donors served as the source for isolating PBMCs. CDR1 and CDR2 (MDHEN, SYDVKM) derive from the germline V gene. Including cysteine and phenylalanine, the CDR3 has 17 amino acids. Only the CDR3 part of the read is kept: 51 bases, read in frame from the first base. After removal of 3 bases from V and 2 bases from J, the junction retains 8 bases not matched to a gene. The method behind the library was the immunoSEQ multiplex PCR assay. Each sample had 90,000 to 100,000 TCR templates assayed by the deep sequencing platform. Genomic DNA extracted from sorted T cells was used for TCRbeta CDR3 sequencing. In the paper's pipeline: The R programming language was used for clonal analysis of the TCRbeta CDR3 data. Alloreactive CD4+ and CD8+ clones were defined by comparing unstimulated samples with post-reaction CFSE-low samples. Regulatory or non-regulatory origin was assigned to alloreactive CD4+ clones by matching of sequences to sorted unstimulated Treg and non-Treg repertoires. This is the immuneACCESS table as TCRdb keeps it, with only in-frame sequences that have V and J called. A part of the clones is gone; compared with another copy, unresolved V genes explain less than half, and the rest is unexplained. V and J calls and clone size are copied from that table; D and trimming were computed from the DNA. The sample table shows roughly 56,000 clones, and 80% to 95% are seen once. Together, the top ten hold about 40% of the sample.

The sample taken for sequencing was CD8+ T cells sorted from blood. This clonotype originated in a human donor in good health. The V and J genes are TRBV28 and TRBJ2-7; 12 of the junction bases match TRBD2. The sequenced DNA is TGTGCCAGCAGTTTGGGACCCGGGACTAGCGGGCCCTACGAGCAGTACTTC. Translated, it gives CASSLGPGTSGPYEQYF.